One T cell receptor beta chain is described in this entry. As yet, its antigen is unknown. The timepoints at which blood was sampled were baseline, cycle 4 day 1, and cycle 7 day 1. Clones were sequenced by immunoSEQ multiplex PCR, and TCRdb holds only the in-frame ones, with some missing. The sample lists tens of thousands of clones, over 80% seen once, with under 3.5% in the top ten. Germline V gene sequence: CDR1 ENHRY, CDR2 SYGVKD. J gave up 3 bases and V 5 bases, and 6 bases lay outside the gene matches. The CDR3 is made up of 15 amino acids. The data were taken from a study of OX40 agonist ivuxolimab in advanced cancers. The study's findings and limits: Near-lowest levels of clonal expansion characterized partial responders at 0.1-3.0 mg/kg. Relative to CD4+, CD8+ T cells held more expanded clones on average.

The gene calls are TRBV10-3 and TRBJ1-2; 10 bases fit TRBD1. Here the sequenced sample was CD4+ or CD8+ T cells sorted from blood, taken in a trial of the OX40 agonist ivuxolimab. The sequence was obtained from an adult with an advanced solid tumor such as melanoma, head and neck, liver or kidney cancer. The CDR3 loop reads CAISNRDRGHYGYTF. For the CDR3, the DNA is TGTGCCATCAGTAACCGGGACAGGGGACACTATGGCTACACCTTC.